This paragraph covers one TCR beta chain sequence. The antigen is undetermined. Within the sample, other DNA sequences also encode this same CDR3. This sample was included in a study of cytomegalovirus exposure and HLA in healthy donors. About the research overall: Counted in an early data release were about 85 million unique TCRs from HLA-typed donors.

Findings and caveats of the study: One variant, a missense change in DCLRE1C, was linked in a later analysis to TCR beta V- and J-gene trimming.

Vbeta (60) and Jbeta (13) primers were used in the PCR. TCRdb's table, derived via immunoSEQ multiplex PCR, lists solely in-frame clones and lacks some. The sample includes approximately 150,000 clones, roughly 66% seen only once; the top ten take 6% to 8%. Germline trimming cut 4 bases from V and 1 base from J; bases unmatched to any gene: 2. Germline V CDR1 and CDR2: KGHSH, LQKENI. The CDR3 consists of 15 residues. The chain carries TRBV18 and TRBJ1-5; 9 bases are a match to TRBD1. The sequence derives from a woman aged 55-69 years in good health and CMV-seronegative. The material sequenced was PBMCs. The CDR3 loop is CASSLTGGSNQPQHF. CDR3 coding DNA: TGTGCCAGCTCACTGACAGGGGGAAGCAATCAGCCCCAGCATTTT.